The T cell receptor beta chain under discussion was sequenced for a study of blood T cell repertoires in COVID-19. This study enrolled people aged 18 to 89 from around 26 US geographic areas. Two negative PCRs, clearance, or symptom resolution had been documented for recovered Cohort 3 donors. Trimming cost V 5 bases and J 2 bases; bases outside gene matches: 8. CDR3 length: 17 residues. Per the germline V gene, CDR1 is LNHDA and CDR2 is SQIVND (reference sequence). Sequencing used immunoSEQ multiplex PCR; TCRdb keeps in-frame clones, though not all of them. This table has about 200,000 clones, approximately 85% appearing once.

The chain links TRBV19 to TRBJ2-2; the match to TRBD2 covers 10 bases. Sequenced input: PBMCs or T cells enriched from blood (not recorded which). This receptor was identified in a man aged 40-55 years who had recovered from COVID-19. The CDR3 region is CASSVPLAGTNTGELFF. CDR3 bases: TGTGCCAGTAGTGTCCCACTAGCGGGGACCAACACCGGGGAGCTGTTTTTT.